This TCR beta chain comes out of a study of blood T cell repertoires in COVID-19. Study context: Acute-phase and convalescent COVID-19 samples originated in the United States, Italy and Spain. T cells, B-cell-depleted T cells, or PBMCs provided the cDNA or gDNA that served as material.

The CDR3 is made up of 16 amino acids. V dropped 1 base and J dropped 2 bases, with 14 bases sitting between them. CDR1 is LGHDT, CDR2 YNNKEL, per germline (reference sequence). Clinical history as reported by participants underpinned cohort assignment. Two consecutive negative NP/OP PCR tests, clearance, or resolved symptoms defined Cohort 3 recovery. Some clones are missing from TCRdb's copy, which holds only in-frame ones; the method was immunoSEQ multiplex PCR. The sample holds approximately 130,000 clones, under 85% seen once. This chain connects TRBV3-1 (or the pseudogene TRBV3-2) to TRBJ1-2; D is unclear. Sequencing was done on a sample of PBMCs or T cells enriched from blood (not recorded which). The sequence was obtained from a young man who had recovered from COVID-19. The CDR3 here is CASSQVGGGANYGYTF. The CDR3 DNA follows: TGTGCCAGCAGCCAAGTTGGAGGAGGCGCAAACTATGGCTACACCTTC.